This entry lists 10 T cell receptor beta chains sequenced from one sample in a study of T cell responses to AZD1222 COVID-19 vaccine. Using immunoSEQ multiplex PCR, the repertoire was profiled, and TCRdb retains in-frame clones only, with some absent. Of about 150,000 clones listed, 90% to 95% are singletons. Sequencing used peripheral blood, obtained on day 0 of AZD1222 vaccination. The source of these receptors is an adult in good health.

The chain has TRBV24-1 and TRBJ2-1; 8 nucleotides align to TRBD1. The V and J ends lost 3 bases and 3 bases, in that order; junction bases with no gene match: 15. There are 19 residues in the CDR3. Germline V gives CDR1 KGHDR, CDR2 SFDVKD. CDR3 sequence (DNA): TGTGCCACCAGTGATCATAGGACAGGGCCCCACCCCGTCTACAATGAGCAGTTCTTC. It is translated as CATSDHRTGPHPVYNEQFF.

The CDR3: CASTFTGQGQETQYF. CDR3 nucleotides: TGTGCCAGTACATTTACGGGACAGGGCCAAGAGACCCAGTACTTC. The chain links TRBV19 to TRBJ2-5; 9 bases map to TRBD1. V shed 7 bases, J shed 1 base, and the junction held 7 bases outside the gene matches. The CDR3 spans 15 residues. The germline V gene encodes CDR1 LNHDA and CDR2 SQIVND (reference sequence).

The chain uses TRBV5-1 and TRBJ1-1; no clear D gene. Trimming cost V 0 bases and J 7 bases, with 16 bases left between them. The CDR3 is 15 amino acids. From germline, CDR1 is SGHRS and CDR2 YFSETQ. The CDR3 region is CASSLAVGREVEAFF. The CDR3 DNA reads TGCGCCAGCAGCTTGGCTGTGGGGAGAGAAGTTGAAGCTTTCTTT. The full variable domain, its missing parts supplied by reference TRBV5-1 and TRBJ1-1, is KAGVTQTPRYLIKTRGQQVTLSCSPISGHRSVSWYQQTPGQGLQFLFEYFSETQRNKGNFPGRFSGRQFSNSRSEMNVSTLELGDSALYLCASSLAVGREVEAFFGQGTRLTVV.

A single count supports this clone. The CDR3: CASSSSGIYNEQFF. The CDR3 DNA reads TGTGCCAGCAGCTCCTCCGGTATTTACAATGAGCAGTTCTTC. This chain joins TRBV6-5 and TRBJ2-1, with unresolved D. Between the trimmed V and J ends, which lost 6 bases and 4 bases, there was a span of 13 bases. Looked up from germline, CDR1 is MNHEY and CDR2 is SVGAGI. This CDR3 contains 14 residues.

The chain couples TRBV6-4 to TRBJ2-1; no clear D gene. CDR3 length equals 14 residues. CDR1 MRHNA and CDR2 SNTAGT come from the germline V gene. V lost 1 base and J lost 9, with 13 bases in between. The CDR3 nucleotides read TGTGCCAGCAGTGACTTTAGGGATTCCGGTGAGCAGTTCTTC. Encoded protein: CASSDFRDSGEQFF.

The chain combines TRBV18 with TRBJ1-5; TRBD1 aligns across 7 bases. V gave up 5 bases and J gave up 3 bases; unmatched junction bases: 7. CDR1 and CDR2 (germline): KGHSH, LQKENI. This CDR3 has 15 residues. The CDR3 loop reads CASSNYGTDNQPQHF. Written as DNA, the CDR3 is TGTGCCAGCTCAAACTACGGGACAGACAATCAGCCCCAGCATTTT.

This clone has only a few counts. The chain joins TRBV28 to TRBJ2-4, with 7 positions matching TRBD2. This CDR3 spans 17 amino acids. Germline V gives CDR1 MDHEN, CDR2 SYDVKM. The V segment lost 2 bases and the J segment 0 bases; nucleotides outside the gene matches: 7. The CDR3 protein is CASSLAGDELAKNIQYF. The DNA for the CDR3 is TGTGCCAGCAGTTTAGCGGGGGATGAACTAGCCAAAAACATTCAGTACTTC.

This chain links TRBV4-1 with TRBJ2-5, with TRBD2 matching over 9 bases. CDR1 and CDR2 (germline): MGHRA, YSYEKL. This CDR3 has 19 residues. The V segment lost 4 bases and the J segment 1 base; nucleotides outside the gene matches: 16. The CDR3 nucleotides read TGCGCCAGCAGCCCAGGGGCGAATGCAGCGGGGGGTCCCCAAGAGACCCAGTACTTC. This translates into CASSPGANAAGGPQETQYF.

The J gene is TRBJ1-2, the V gene TRBV2; D is unresolved. The CDR3 is 14 amino acids. The V and J ends lost 9 bases and 1 base respectively, with 15 bases between them. Germline V gene lookup returns CDR1 SNHLY and CDR2 FYNNEI. This CDR3 is CASNPGIVNYGYTF. The CDR3 DNA reads as TGTGCCAGTAACCCGGGGATAGTTAACTATGGCTACACCTTC.

The rearrangement joins TRBV13 to TRBJ1-1; possibly TRBD1 for D (5 bases). The length of the CDR3 is 14 residues. Germline CDR1 reads PRHDT; CDR2 reads FYEKMQ (reference sequence). V lost 3 bases, J lost 5 bases, and 13 bases lay in between. In DNA form, the CDR3 reads TGTGCCAGCAGCTTTATGGCAGGGCGGACTGAAGCTTTCTTT. Translating it yields CASSFMAGRTEAFF.